Below, 9 T cell receptor beta chains from the same sample are listed, as sequenced in a study of T cell repertoires and HLA-DP antigens. After about 16 days' expansion, CD4+ cells were restimulated 24 h with HeLa expressing allogeneic DPB1. Cells were stimulated with HeLa cells transduced with HLA-DPA1/DPB1, HLA-DM, invariant chain and CD80. Generated by immunoSEQ multiplex PCR, the TCRdb table keeps only in-frame clones and is missing some. This sample has about 2,500 clones, with 60% to 75% found just once. Material for sequencing was CD137- CD4+ T cells from cultured PBMCs. These receptors all come from a man in his 60s in good health and CMV-seronegative.

The V and J genes are TRBV18 and TRBJ2-3; 14 bases align to TRBD2. The ends lost 2 bases at V and 8 bases at J; junction bases unmatched: 9. CDR1 is KGHSH, CDR2 LQKENI, per germline. The CDR3 sequence is 17 residues long. As DNA, the CDR3 is TGTGCCAGCTCACCAACGTCCGGACTAGCGGGAGGAGGTACGCAGTATTTT. Encoded protein: CASSPTSGLAGGGTQYF.

This chain connects TRBV18 to TRBJ1-2; TRBD1 matches at 7 bases. CDR1 KGHSH and CDR2 LQKENI come from the germline V gene. The length of the CDR3 is 15 residues. J lost 4 bases, V lost 0 bases, and 5 bases had no gene match. Written as DNA, the CDR3 is TGTGCCAGCTCACCACCGCAGGGGGGTCGCTATGGCTACACCTTC. Translated, it gives CASSPPQGGRYGYTF.

The chain recombines TRBV4-3 with TRBJ1-5; TRBD1 agrees at 7 bases. Looked up from germline, CDR1 is LGHNA and CDR2 is YSLEER. V lost 5 bases to trimming and J lost 3 bases; unmatched junction nucleotides: 4. The CDR3 covers 14 residues. The CDR3 sequence is CASSNRGANQPQHF. The CDR3 DNA reads as TGCGCCAGCAGCAACAGGGGAGCCAATCAGCCCCAGCATTTT.

The gene calls are TRBV20-1 and TRBJ2-1; D could derive from TRBD1 or TRBD2 (5 bases each). V was trimmed by 5 bases and J by 10 bases, leaving 12 bases between them. The germline gives CDR1 DFQATT, CDR2 SNEGSKA (reference sequence). This CDR3 contains 11 residues. The CDR3 sequence is CSAEPRDEQFF. In DNA, the CDR3 is TGCAGTGCTGAGCCCAGGGACGAGCAGTTCTTC.

The chain couples TRBV30 to TRBJ2-5, with 7 nucleotides matching TRBD1. The CDR3 extends over 13 amino acids. V lost 5 bases, J lost 2 bases, and 5 bases stayed unmatched. The germline V gene encodes CDR1 GTSNPN and CDR2 SVGIG (reference sequence). The CDR3 here is CAWGRGFQETQYF. The CDR3 DNA reads as TGTGCCTGGGGCAGGGGGTTTCAAGAGACCCAGTACTTC.

This rearrangement joins TRBV19 to TRBJ2-1, with D perhaps TRBD2 (6 bases). CDR3 length: 13 amino acids. V lost 6 bases, J lost 3 bases, and 9 bases lay in between. Germline CDR1 reads LNHDA; CDR2 reads SQIVND (reference sequence). The CDR3 region has the DNA TGTGCCAGTAGCTGGACTAACTACAATGAGCAGTTCTTC. Amino acid sequence: CASSWTNYNEQFF.

This clone was observed a few times. V is TRBV19 and J is TRBJ2-2; 13 bases line up with TRBD2. Germline V lookup: CDR1 LNHDA, CDR2 SQIVND (reference sequence). With 5 bases clipped from V and 4 bases from J, the junction kept 10 bases outside the gene matches. There are 18 residues in the CDR3. CDR3 nucleotide sequence: TGTGCCAGTAGTCTAAGGACTAGCGGGGGACTTAGCACCGGGGAGCTGTTTTTT. This gives the protein CASSLRTSGGLSTGELFF.

The J gene is TRBJ2-3, the V gene TRBV11-2; perhaps TRBD2 as D (7 bases). The germline gives CDR1 SGHAT, CDR2 FQNNGV. V dropped 1 base and J dropped 5 bases, with 22 bases sitting between them. CDR3 length: 18 amino acids. The CDR3 sequence is CASSLVRRGLASRDTQYF. The DNA of the CDR3 is TGTGCCAGCAGCTTAGTACGGCGGGGGCTAGCAAGTAGAGATACGCAGTATTTT.

This chain joins TRBV21-1 and TRBJ2-1; the table assigns TRBD2, which was not confirmed against the DNA. TRBV21-1 counts as a pseudogene. CDR3 length: 16 amino acids. DNA for the CDR3: TGTGCCAGCAGCTTTCCGGGACTAGTGCATTACAATGAGCAGTTCTTC. Translated, it gives CASSFPGLVHYNEQFF.